This T cell receptor beta chain was sequenced in a study of Ad26.COV2.S vaccination and SARS-CoV-2 variants. Study overall: The vaccine Ad26.COV2.S was put into the muscle once, or twice with 56 days between. General observations from the study: Higher spike-specific TCR breadth was found in vaccine recipients than in placebo recipients. Reported post-vaccination CD8+ and CD4+ T cell responses to spike showed substantial breadth.

The assay was immunoSEQ multiplex PCR, and TCRdb's table has in-frame clones only and misses some. Altogether 300,000 to 400,000 clones are present, around 83% being singletons, with the ten largest covering 1.5% to 2.5%. The CDR3 extends over 15 amino acids. Germline V lookup: CDR1 LGHNA, CDR2 YNFKEQ. Trimming cost V 1 base and J 0 bases, with 9 bases left between them. As for this clone: The antigen is undetermined.

Indicated treatment: some 20 received Ad26.COV2.S at low or high dose, single or two shots; five or six received placebo; per-sample allocation not given. Sampling happened 63 days after the first vaccine or placebo injection. The receptor comes from a person between 18 and 65 years old who received the Ad26.COV2.S COVID-19 vaccine or a placebo. V usage is TRBV4-2 and J usage is TRBJ1-1; the D is unclear. Source: peripheral blood, taken in a trial of Ad26.COV2.S vaccine versus placebo. The CDR3 is CASSQGEGVNTEAFF. CDR3 coding DNA: TGTGCCAGCAGCCAAGGAGAGGGTGTGAACACTGAAGCTTTCTTT.